This T cell receptor (beta chain) is from a study of cytomegalovirus exposure and HLA in healthy donors. The repertoire was sequenced with immunoSEQ multiplex PCR; TCRdb's copy has only in-frame clones and lacks some. The table records under 95,000 clones, roughly 94% of them present only once. This CDR3 comprises 13 residues. Per the germline V gene, CDR1 is SQVTM and CDR2 is ANQGSEA. Turning to this clone: The junction differs from germline at one of its ends, possibly a read error.

This sequence was found in a woman between 18 and 30 years old in good health and CMV-seropositive. The source material was PBMCs. The rearrangement links TRBV29-1 to TRBJ1-2, with 7 bases that match TRBD1. CDR3: CSVFGAGGIHPNF. The CDR3 coding sequence is TGCAGCGTCTTTGGGGCAGGGGGGATACACCCGAACTTC.